This T cell receptor (beta chain) was sequenced in a study of blood T cell repertoires in COVID-19. Study at large: The cDNA or gDNA used as material had been derived from T cells, B-cell-depleted T cells, or PBMCs.

Trimming removed 1 base at V and 10 bases at J, with 12 bases between. This CDR3 spans 13 amino acids. Germline lookup yields CDR1 SGHNT and CDR2 YENEEA. Per the study methods: Estimation of nucleated cell counts relied on the amplification of reference gene primers. TCRdb's copy holds only in-frame clones and misses some; the assay was immunoSEQ multiplex PCR. That table supplies the V and J calls and clone size; D and trimming were determined from the DNA. The sample holds over 250,000 clones, around 84% seen once. Cohorts were based on clinical histories the participants reported. The chain links TRBV11-3 to TRBJ2-3, with a tentative D call TRBD2 (5 bases). The TCR originated in a man in his forties who had been exposed to COVID-19. The specimen was PBMCs or T cells enriched from blood (not recorded which). In DNA form, the CDR3 reads TGTGCCAGCAGCTTAGTTGAGGGCGGACCGCAGTATTTT. Translating gives CASSLVEGGPQYF.